This T cell receptor beta chain derives from a study of blood T cell repertoires in COVID-19. Background on the study: Some COVID-19 samples were acute and others convalescent; all came from the United States, Italy and Spain. From T cells, B-cell-depleted T cells, or PBMCs came the material, which was cDNA or gDNA.

Clones were sequenced by immunoSEQ multiplex PCR, and TCRdb holds only the in-frame ones, with some missing. The repertoire has tens of thousands of clones, 81% of them found once; the top ten carry 4% to 6%. The CDR3 is 17 residues long. The J segment lost 0 bases and the V segment lost 4 bases, leaving 11 bases of the junction unmatched. Germline V gene data show CDR1 as LGHNA and CDR2 as YSLEER. The sequence derives from an elderly man with COVID-19, enrolled during active disease. The chain is built from TRBV4-3 and TRBJ1-2, with TRBD1 matching over 7 bases. Sample: peripheral blood. CDR3 DNA sequence: TGCGCCAGCAGCCGAGCGGGCTCCGGGACAGCTAACTATGGCTACACCTTC. Translation: CASSRAGSGTANYGYTF.